This TCR beta chain was captured in a study of CD8 T cells in ankylosing spondylitis. General study points: Ankylosing spondylitis blood appeared to carry a characteristic TCR beta motif of 7 or 8 highly homologous variants. Researchers reportedly found disease-linked clones significantly enriched in matched ankylosing spondylitis synovial fluid. Prior literature has documented some motif variants in synovial fluid and blood from reactive arthritis.

The CDR3 is 18 residues long. CDR1 and CDR2 from the germline V gene are SGDLS and YYNGEE. Trimming took 0 bases from V and 8 from J; bases not matched to a gene: 14. Libraries of TCR beta came from quantitative 5'-RACE with molecular barcodes. TCRdb recomputed calls from the 5' RACE reads with MiXCR, one row per CDR3 protein. The sample shows 220,000 or so distinct CDR3 sequences, over 9.5% of them seen only once. This clonotype appeared many times. The antigen remains undetermined. The sequenced material came from blood, either unsorted or a sorted T cell fraction (not recorded which). The receptor was derived from a male donor with ankylosing spondylitis or in good health (not recorded which). The chain has TRBV9 and TRBJ2-3, with TRBD2 matching over 11 bases. CDR3 protein: CASSVGDASGGTAVTQYF. The DNA for the CDR3 is TGTGCCAGCAGCGTAGGGGATGCTAGCGGGGGGACGGCCGTTACGCAGTATTTT. The whole variable domain, remainder taken from reference TRBV9 and TRBJ2-3, is DSGVTQTPKHLITATGQRVTLRCSPRSGDLSVYWYQQSLDQGLQFLIQYYNGEERAKGNILERFSAQQFPDLHSELNLSSLELGDSALYFCASSVGDASGGTAVTQYFGPGTRLTVL.